This T cell receptor (beta chain) is from a study of T cell changes during pregnancy in multiple sclerosis. Per germline, CDR1 MNHEY and CDR2 SMNVEV (reference sequence). V lost 4 bases to trimming and J lost 6 bases; unmatched junction nucleotides: 9. The CDR3 totals 14 residues. Libraries were prepared by immunoSEQ multiplex PCR; TCRdb keeps only in-frame clonotypes and omits some of them. The repertoire consists of about 4,000 clones, with 70% to 90% occurring once and the leading ten covering 15% to 20%. The rearrangement joins TRBV27 to TRBJ2-7; 7 positions agree with TRBD1. Source: CD8+ T cells from peripheral blood mononuclear cells, taken in the first trimester of pregnancy. This sequence originates from a female donor in good health, enrolled as a control in a pregnancy study. The CDR3: CASSSQTGWGEQYF. The CDR3 DNA sequence: TGTGCCAGCAGTTCCCAGACAGGGTGGGGCGAGCAGTACTTC.